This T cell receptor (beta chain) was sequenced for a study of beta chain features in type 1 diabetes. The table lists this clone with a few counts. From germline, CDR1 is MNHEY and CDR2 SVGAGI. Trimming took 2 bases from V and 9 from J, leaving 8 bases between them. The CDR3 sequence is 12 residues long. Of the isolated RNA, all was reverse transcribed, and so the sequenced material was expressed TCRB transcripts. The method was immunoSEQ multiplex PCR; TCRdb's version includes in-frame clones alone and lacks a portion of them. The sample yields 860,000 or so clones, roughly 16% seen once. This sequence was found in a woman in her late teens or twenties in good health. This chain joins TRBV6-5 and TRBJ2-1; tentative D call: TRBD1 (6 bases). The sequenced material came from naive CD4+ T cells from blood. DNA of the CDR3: TGTGCCAGCAGTTACCGGGACATTGAGCAGTTCTTC. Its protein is CASSYRDIEQFF.